A selection of T cell receptor beta chains follows, all from one sample in a study of stem cell transplantation in POMP-related autoinflammatory disease. Data came from immunoSEQ multiplex PCR; TCRdb stores just in-frame clones and leaves some out. The sample has about 26,000 clones, approximately 78% seen once. This specimen consisted of CD4+ T cells from PBMCs, obtained before stem cell transplantation. Every receptor here comes from a human donor with POMP-related autoinflammation and immune dysregulation (PRAID). The CDR3 runs from the conserved cysteine through the conserved F or W. D genes are given only for firm matches. Expanded clones are given a class, and other clones once, few, many or no size at all.

>-|-|16|TRBJ2-3|TRBV18
CASSPLPQSGSDTQYF
TGTGCCAGCTCACCCCTACCCCAATCGGGTTCAGATACGCAGTATTTT
>TRBD1|-|15|TRBJ1-4|TRBV5-1
CASSFGQGDNEKLFF
TGCGCCAGCAGCTTCGGACAGGGGGATAATGAAAAACTGTTTTTT
>-|once|13|TRBJ1-1|TRBV10-3
CAISESTGTEAFF
TGTGCCATCAGTGAGTCGACTGGAACTGAAGCTTTCTTT
>TRBD1|-|14|TRBJ1-2|TRBV28
CASREGQGNYGYTF
TGTGCCAGCAGGGAAGGACAGGGTAACTATGGCTACACCTTC
>TRBD2|-|17|TRBJ2-5|TRBV7-9
CASSSSWGTSGTETQYF
TGTGCCAGCAGCTCGTCATGGGGGACTAGCGGGACAGAGACCCAGTACTTC
>-|-|14|TRBJ1-2|TRBV4-1
CASSQEPTGYGYTF
TGCGCCAGCAGCCAAGAACCCACCGGGTATGGCTACACCTTC
>-|-|11|TRBJ2-1|TRBV20-1
CSVLRYNEQFF
TGCAGTGTTTTACGTTACAATGAGCAGTTCTTC
>-|few|11|TRBJ1-5|TRBV6-5
CASGWGQPQHF
TGTGCCAGCGGGTGGGGACAGCCCCAGCATTTT
>-|-|15|TRBJ1-4|TRBV9
CASSVGGLLNEKLFF
TGTGCCAGCAGCGTAGGAGGGCTTCTGAATGAAAAACTGTTTTTT
>TRBD2|-|15|TRBJ2-2|TRBV6-1
CASREFGGYTGELFF
TGTGCCAGCAGGGAATTCGGGGGGTACACCGGGGAGCTGTTTTTT